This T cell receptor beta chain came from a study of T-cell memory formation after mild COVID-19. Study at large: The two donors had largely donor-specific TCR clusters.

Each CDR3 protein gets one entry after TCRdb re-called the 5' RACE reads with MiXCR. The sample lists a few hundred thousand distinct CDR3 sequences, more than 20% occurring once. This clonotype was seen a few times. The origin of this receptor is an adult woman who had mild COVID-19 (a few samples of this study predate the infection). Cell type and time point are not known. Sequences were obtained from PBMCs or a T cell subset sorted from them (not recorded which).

CDR3 region: CASSLGWGDTQYF. CDR3 DNA: TGTGCCAGCAGTTTAGGCTGGGGGGATACGCAGTATTTT. The chain combines TRBV27 with TRBJ2-3, with D possibly called TRBD1 or TRBD2 (5 bases each). Trimming removed 2 bases at V and 6 bases at J, with 9 bases between. Germline V gene lookup returns CDR1 MNHEY and CDR2 SMNVEV (reference sequence). The CDR3 extends over 13 amino acids.